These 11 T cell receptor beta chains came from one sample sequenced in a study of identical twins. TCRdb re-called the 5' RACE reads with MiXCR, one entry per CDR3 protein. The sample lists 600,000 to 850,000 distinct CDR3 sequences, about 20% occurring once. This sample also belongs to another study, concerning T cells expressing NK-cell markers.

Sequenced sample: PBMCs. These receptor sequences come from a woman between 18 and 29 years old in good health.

The CDR3 loop reads CASSPWGHRGGVISYEQYF. In DNA form, the CDR3 reads TGTGCCAGCTCACCATGGGGCCACAGGGGAGGCGTGATCTCCTACGAGCAGTACTTC. The J gene is TRBJ2-7, the V gene TRBV18, with D perhaps matching TRBD1 (7 bases). The germline V gene has CDR1 KGHSH and CDR2 LQKENI. V lost 2 bases and J 0 bases, leaving 23 bases between the germline ends. This CDR3 comprises 19 residues.

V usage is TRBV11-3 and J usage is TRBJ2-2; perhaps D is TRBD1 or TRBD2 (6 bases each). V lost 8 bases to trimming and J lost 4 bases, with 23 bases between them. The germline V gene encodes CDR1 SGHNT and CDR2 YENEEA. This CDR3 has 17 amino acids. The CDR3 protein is CASGSLSWGASTGELFF. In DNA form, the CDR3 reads TGTGCCAGCGGATCCCTTTCGTGGGGGGCCTCCACCGGGGAGCTGTTTTTT.

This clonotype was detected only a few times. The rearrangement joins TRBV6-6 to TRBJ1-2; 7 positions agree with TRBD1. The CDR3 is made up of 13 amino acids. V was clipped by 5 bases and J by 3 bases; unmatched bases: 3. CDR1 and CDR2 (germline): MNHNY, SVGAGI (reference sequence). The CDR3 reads CASSTDRDYGYTF. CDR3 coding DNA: TGTGCCAGCAGTACTGACAGGGACTATGGCTACACCTTC.

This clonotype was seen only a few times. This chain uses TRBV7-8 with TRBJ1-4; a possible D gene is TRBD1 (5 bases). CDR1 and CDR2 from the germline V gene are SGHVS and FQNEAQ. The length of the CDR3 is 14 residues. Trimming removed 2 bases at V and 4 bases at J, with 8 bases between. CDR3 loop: CASSLSGNNEKLFF. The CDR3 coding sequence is TGTGCCAGCAGCTTATCAGGGAATAATGAAAAACTGTTTTTT.

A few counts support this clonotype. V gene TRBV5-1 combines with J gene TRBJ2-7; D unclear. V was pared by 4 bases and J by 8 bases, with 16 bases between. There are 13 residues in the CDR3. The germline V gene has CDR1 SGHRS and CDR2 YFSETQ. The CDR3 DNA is TGCGCCAGCAGCCGAAAAGCCCCCGACCAGCAGTACTTC. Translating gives CASSRKAPDQQYF.

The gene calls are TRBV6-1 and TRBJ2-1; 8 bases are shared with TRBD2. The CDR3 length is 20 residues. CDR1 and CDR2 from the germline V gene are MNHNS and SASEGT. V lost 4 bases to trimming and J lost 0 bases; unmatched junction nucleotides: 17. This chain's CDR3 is CASSGFLAGAARSSYNEQFF. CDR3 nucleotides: TGTGCCAGCAGTGGGTTTCTAGCGGGCGCTGCCCGGAGCTCCTACAATGAGCAGTTCTTC.

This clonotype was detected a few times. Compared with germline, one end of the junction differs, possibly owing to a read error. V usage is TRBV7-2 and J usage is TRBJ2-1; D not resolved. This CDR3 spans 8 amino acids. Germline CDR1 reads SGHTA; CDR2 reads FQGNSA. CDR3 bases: TGTGCCAGCAGCTTGTGGTCCTTC. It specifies CASSLWSF. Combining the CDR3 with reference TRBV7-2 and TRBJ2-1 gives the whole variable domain GAGVSQSPSNKVTEKGKDVELRCDPISGHTALYWYRQSLGQGLEFLIYFQGNSAPDKSGLPSDRFSAERTGGSVSTLTIQRTQQEDSAVYLCASSLWSFGPGTRLTVL.

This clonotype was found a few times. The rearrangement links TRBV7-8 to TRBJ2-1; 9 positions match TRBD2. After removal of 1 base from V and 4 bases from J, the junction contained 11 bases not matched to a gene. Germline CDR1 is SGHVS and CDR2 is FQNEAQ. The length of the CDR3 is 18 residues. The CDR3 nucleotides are TGTGCCAGCAGCTTAGGAGGGGTAGCGGGGGCGAAATACAATGAGCAGTTCTTC. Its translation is CASSLGGVAGAKYNEQFF.

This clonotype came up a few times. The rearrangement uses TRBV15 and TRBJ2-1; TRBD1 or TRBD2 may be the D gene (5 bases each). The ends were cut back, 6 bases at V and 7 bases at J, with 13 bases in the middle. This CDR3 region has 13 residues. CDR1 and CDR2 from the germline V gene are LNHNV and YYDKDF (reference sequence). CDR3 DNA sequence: TGTGCCACCAGGGCAGGGAGTAGGAATGAGCAGTTCTTC. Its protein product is CATRAGSRNEQFF.

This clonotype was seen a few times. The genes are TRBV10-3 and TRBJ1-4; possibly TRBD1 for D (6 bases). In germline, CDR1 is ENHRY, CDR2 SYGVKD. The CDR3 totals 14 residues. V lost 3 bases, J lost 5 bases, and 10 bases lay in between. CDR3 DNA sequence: TGTGCCATCAGTGATGCCGACAGGAATGAAAAACTGTTTTTT. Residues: CAISDADRNEKLFF.

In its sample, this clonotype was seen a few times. The CDR3 region has the DNA TGCAGTGCTTCTTGGCGGGCCCTGCGGGAGCAGTTCTTC. Translating it yields CSASWRALREQFF. The gene calls are TRBV20-1 and TRBJ2-1; TRBD2 is a possible D gene (5 bases). Germline CDR1 is DFQATT and CDR2 is SNEGSKA (reference sequence). Trimming pared 5 bases from V and 10 bases from J, leaving 18 bases between. This CDR3 region has 13 residues.